This TCR beta chain is from a study of cytomegalovirus exposure and HLA in healthy donors. Findings of the study overall: Under in vitro conditions, a few CMV-associated chains were confirmed as specific for CMV antigens. A list of approximately 160 TCR beta chains associated with cytomegalovirus was given. Clusters of TCRs from the first cohort tended to co-occur in the roughly 120 validation repertoires (as a later analysis found). Rare TCR sequences predominated, though certain public TCRs were found in many donors.

With respect to this clone: Its target is unknown.

The V end was cut by 2 bases, the J end by 6 bases, with 10 bases between. The CDR3 covers 14 residues. The germline gives CDR1 MDHEN, CDR2 SYDVKM. Data came from immunoSEQ multiplex PCR; TCRdb stores just in-frame clones and leaves some out. Found here are some 120,000 clones, roughly 90% of them singletons; the top ten hold 1.5% to 2%. Sequences were obtained from PBMCs. The receptor was isolated from a woman between 18 and 29 years old in good health and CMV-seronegative. This chain connects TRBV28 to TRBJ2-2, with a weak D call TRBD2 (5 bases). The CDR3 coding sequence is TGTGCCAGCAGTTTACCGGAGGAGGCCGGGGAGCTGTTTTTT. Translation: CASSLPEEAGELFF.